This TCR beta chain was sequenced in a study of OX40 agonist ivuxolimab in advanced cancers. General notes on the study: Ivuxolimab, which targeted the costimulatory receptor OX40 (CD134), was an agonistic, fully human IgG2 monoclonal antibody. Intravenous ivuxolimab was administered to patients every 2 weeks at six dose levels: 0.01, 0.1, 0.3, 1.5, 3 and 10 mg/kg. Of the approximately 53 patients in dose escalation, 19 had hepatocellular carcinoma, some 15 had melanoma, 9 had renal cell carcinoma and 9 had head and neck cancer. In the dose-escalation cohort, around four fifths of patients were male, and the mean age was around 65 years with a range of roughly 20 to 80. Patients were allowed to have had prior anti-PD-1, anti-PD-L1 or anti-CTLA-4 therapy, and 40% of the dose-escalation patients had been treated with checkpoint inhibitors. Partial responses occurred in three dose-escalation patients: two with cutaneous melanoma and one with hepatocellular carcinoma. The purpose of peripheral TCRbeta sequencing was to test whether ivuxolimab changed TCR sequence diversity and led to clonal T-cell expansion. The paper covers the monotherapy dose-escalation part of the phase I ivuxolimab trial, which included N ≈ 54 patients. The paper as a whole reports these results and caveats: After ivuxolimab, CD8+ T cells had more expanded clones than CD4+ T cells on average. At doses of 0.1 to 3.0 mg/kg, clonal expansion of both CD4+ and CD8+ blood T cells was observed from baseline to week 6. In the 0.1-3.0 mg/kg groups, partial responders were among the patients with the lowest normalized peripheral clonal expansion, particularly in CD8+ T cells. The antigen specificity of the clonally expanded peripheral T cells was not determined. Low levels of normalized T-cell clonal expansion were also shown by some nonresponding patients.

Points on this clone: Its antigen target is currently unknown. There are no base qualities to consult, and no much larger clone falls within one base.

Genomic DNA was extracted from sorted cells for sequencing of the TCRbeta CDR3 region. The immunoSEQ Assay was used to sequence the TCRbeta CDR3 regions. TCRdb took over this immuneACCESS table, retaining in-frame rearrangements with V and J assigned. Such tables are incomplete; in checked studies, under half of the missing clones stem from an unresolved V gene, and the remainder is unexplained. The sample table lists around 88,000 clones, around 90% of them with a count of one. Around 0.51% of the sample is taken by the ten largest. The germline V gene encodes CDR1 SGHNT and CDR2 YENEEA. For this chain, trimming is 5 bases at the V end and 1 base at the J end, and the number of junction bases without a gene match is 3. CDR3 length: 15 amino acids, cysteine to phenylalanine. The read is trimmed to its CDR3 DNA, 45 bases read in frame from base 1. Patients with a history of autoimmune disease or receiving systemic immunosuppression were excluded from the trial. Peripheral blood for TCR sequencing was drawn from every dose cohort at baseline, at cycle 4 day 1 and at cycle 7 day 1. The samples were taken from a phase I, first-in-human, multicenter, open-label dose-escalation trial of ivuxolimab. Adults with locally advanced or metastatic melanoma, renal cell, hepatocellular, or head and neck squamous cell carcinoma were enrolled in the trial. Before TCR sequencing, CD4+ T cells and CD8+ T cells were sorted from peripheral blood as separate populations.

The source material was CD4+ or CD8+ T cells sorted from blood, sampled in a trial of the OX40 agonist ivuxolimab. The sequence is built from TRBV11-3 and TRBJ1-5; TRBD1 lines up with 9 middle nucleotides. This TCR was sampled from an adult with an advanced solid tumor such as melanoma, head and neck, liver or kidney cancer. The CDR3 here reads CASSPGTGSNQPQHF. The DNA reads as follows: TGTGCCAGCAGCCCCGGGACAGGGAGCAATCAGCCCCAGCATTTT.